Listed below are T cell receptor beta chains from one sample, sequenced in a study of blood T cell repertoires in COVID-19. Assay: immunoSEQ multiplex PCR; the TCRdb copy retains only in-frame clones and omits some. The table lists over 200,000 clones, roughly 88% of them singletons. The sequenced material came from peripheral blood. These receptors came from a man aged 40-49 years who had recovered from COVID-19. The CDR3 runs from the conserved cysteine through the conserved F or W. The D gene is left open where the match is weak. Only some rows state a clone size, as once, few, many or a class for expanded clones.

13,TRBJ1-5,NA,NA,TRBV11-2,CASSLDRDQPQHF,TGTGCCAGCAGCCTGGACAGAGATCAGCCCCAGCATTTT
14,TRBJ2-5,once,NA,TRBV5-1,CASSFVGSQETQYF,TGCGCCAGCAGCTTTGTTGGCAGTCAAGAGACCCAGTACTTC
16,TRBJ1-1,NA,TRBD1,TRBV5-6,CASSSRQGALNTEAFF,TGTGCCAGCAGCAGTAGACAGGGTGCATTGAACACTGAAGCTTTCTTT
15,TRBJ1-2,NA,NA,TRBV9,CASSVAGGRAYGYTF,TGTGCCAGCAGCGTAGCGGGGGGGCGTGCCTATGGCTACACCTTC
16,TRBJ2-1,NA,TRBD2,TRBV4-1,CASSQTRGNSYNEQFF,TGCGCCAGCAGCCAAACGCGGGGGAATTCCTACAATGAGCAGTTCTTC
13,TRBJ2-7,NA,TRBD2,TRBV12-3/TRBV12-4,CASSLIGTNEQYF,TGTGCCAGCAGTTTAATTGGGACTAACGAGCAGTACTTC
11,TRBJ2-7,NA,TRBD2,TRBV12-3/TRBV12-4,CATSGGAEQYF,TGTGCCACCTCGGGGGGTGCCGAGCAGTACTTC
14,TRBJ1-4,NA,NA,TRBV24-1,CATTPWGVDEKLFF,TGTGCCACTACCCCCTGGGGGGTAGATGAAAAACTGTTTTTT
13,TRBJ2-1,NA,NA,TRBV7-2,CASSPNSYNEQFF,TGTGCCAGCAGCCCTAACTCCTACAATGAGCAGTTCTTC
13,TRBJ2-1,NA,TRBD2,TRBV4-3,CASSPVPAGMQFF,TGCGCCAGCAGCCCGGTTCCAGCGGGGATGCAGTTCTTC
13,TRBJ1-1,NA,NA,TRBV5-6,CASSRGGNTEAFF,TGTGCCAGCAGCCGCGGGGGGAACACTGAAGCTTTCTTT
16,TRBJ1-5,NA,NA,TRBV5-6,CASSLGAGAVNQPQHF,TGTGCCAGCAGCTTGGGGGCAGGGGCGGTTAATCAGCCCCAGCATTTT
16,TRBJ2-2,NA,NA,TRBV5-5,CASSLVSTVNTGELFF,TGTGCCAGCAGCCTGGTGTCGACAGTTAACACCGGGGAGCTGTTTTTT
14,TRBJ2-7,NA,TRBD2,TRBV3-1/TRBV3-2,CASSQWRESYEQYF,TGTGCCAGCAGCCAATGGCGGGAGTCCTACGAGCAGTACTTC
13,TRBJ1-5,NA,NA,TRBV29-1,CSVEVGVGQPQHF,TGCAGCGTTGAAGTAGGGGTCGGGCAGCCCCAGCATTTT
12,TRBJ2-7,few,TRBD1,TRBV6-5,CASDRGSYEQYF,TGTGCCAGTGACAGGGGCTCCTACGAGCAGTACTTC
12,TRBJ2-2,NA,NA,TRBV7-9,CASSSPPGELFF,TGTGCCAGCAGCTCCCCTCCCGGGGAGCTGTTTTTT
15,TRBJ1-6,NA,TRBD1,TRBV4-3,CASSQKGQENSPLHF,TGCGCCAGCAGCCAGAAAGGACAGGAAAATTCACCCCTCCACTTT
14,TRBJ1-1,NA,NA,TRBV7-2,CASSSVLLNTEAFF,TGTGCCAGCAGCTCTGTTTTATTGAACACTGAAGCTTTCTTT
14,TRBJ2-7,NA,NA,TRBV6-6,CASSPQRISYEQYF,TGTGCCAGCAGCCCCCAGCGCATCTCCTACGAGCAGTACTTC
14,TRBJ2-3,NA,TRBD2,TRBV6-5,CASSYSTLAGVRYF,TGTGCCAGCAGTTACTCGACCTTAGCGGGGGTCCGGTATTTT
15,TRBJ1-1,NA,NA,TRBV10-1,CASSESGGANTEAFF,TGCGCCAGCAGTGAGTCGGGCGGGGCGAACACTGAAGCTTTCTTT
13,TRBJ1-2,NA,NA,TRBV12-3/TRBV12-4,CASTGQGYYGYTF,TGTGCCAGCACAGGGCAGGGGTACTATGGCTACACCTTC
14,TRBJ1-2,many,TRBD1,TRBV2,CASSPRPGQEGYTF,TGTGCCAGCAGCCCAAGACCGGGACAGGAAGGCTACACCTTC
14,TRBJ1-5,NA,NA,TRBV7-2,CASSLKSGTQPQHF,TGTGCCAGCAGCTTAAAGAGCGGCACTCAGCCCCAGCATTTT
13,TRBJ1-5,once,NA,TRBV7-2,CASSLRGNQPQHF,TGTGCCAGCAGCTTAAGGGGAAATCAGCCCCAGCATTTT
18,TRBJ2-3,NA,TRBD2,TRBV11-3,CASSTTWRGGTSTDTQYF,TGTGCCAGCAGCACGACCTGGCGGGGGGGGACTAGCACAGATACGCAGTATTTT
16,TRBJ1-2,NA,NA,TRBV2,CASSEGRGPVLYGYTF,TGTGCCAGCAGTGAAGGGCGAGGGCCGGTTCTCTATGGCTACACCTTC
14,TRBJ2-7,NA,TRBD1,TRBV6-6,CASSYRDRANEQYF,TGTGCCAGCAGTTACCGTGACAGGGCTAACGAGCAGTACTTC
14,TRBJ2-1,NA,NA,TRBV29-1,CSLSGLLPYNEQFF,TGCAGCCTTTCCGGACTACTTCCCTACAATGAGCAGTTCTTC
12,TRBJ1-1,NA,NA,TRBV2,CASWDRTAEAFF,TGTGCCAGCTGGGACCGGACAGCTGAAGCTTTCTTT
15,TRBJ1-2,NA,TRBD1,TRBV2,CASSVQGGPNYGYTF,TGTGCCAGCTCGGTTCAGGGGGGACCTAACTATGGCTACACCTTC
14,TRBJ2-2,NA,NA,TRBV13,CASSLYRSTGELFF,TGTGCCAGCAGCTTATACAGGTCGACCGGGGAGCTGTTTTTT
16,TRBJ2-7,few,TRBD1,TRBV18,CASSPNRPGTGNEQYF,TGTGCCAGCTCACCCAACCGTCCCGGGACAGGGAACGAGCAGTACTTC
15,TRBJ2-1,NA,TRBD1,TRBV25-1,CASSAAGQGSDEQFF,TGTGCCAGCAGCGCAGCCGGACAGGGGAGCGATGAGCAGTTCTTC
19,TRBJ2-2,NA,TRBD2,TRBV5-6,CASSRRASGYYTNTGELFF,TGTGCCAGCAGCAGGCGGGCTAGCGGGTACTACACTAACACCGGGGAGCTGTTTTTT
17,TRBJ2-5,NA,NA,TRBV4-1,CASSHLISGQNGETQYF,TGCGCCAGCAGCCACCTAATAAGTGGGCAGAATGGGGAGACCCAGTACTTC
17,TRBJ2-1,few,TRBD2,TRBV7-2,CASSRGSRTSGDNEQFF,TGTGCCAGCAGCCGTGGGTCCAGGACTAGCGGGGACAATGAGCAGTTCTTC
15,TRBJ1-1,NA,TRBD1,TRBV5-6,CASRTMMDRGTEAFF,TGTGCCAGCAGAACTATGATGGACAGGGGCACTGAAGCTTTCTTT
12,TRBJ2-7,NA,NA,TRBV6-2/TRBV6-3,CASSLPEGEQYF,TGTGCCAGCAGTCTCCCGGAGGGGGAGCAGTACTTC
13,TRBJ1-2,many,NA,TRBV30,CAWSVSSDYGYTF,TGTGCCTGGAGTGTGAGCAGCGACTATGGCTACACCTTC
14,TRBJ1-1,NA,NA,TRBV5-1,CASSLGPGNTEAFF,TGCGCCAGCAGCTTGGGGCCAGGGAACACTGAAGCTTTCTTT
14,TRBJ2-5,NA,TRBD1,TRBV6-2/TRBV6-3,CASSSGQGWETQYF,TGTGCCAGCAGTTCGGGACAGGGATGGGAGACCCAGTACTTC
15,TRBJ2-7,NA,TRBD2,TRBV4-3,CASSRAGGGSYEQYF,TGCGCCAGCAGCCGGGCCGGCGGGGGGTCCTACGAGCAGTACTTC
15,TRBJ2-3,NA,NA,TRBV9,CASSSRSGGTDTQYF,TGTGCCAGCAGCTCCCGGAGCGGTGGCACAGATACGCAGTATTTT
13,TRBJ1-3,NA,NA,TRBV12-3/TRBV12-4,CASRRSSGNTIYF,TGTGCCAGCAGACGTAGCTCTGGAAACACCATATATTTT
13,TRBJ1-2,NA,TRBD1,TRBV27,CASSRGGQGGYTF,TGTGCCAGCAGCCGAGGGGGCCAGGGGGGCTACACCTTC
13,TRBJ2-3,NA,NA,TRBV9,CASSVAQTDTQYF,TGTGCCAGCAGCGTAGCCCAGACAGATACGCAGTATTTT
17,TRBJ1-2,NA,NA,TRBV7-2,CASSVGGTPKLNYGYTF,TGTGCCAGCAGCGTAGGGGGGACTCCGAAACTGAACTATGGCTACACCTTC
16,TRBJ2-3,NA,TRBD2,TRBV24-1,CATSSGLAKGTDTQYF,TGTGCCACCAGCTCAGGACTAGCTAAAGGCACAGATACGCAGTATTTT
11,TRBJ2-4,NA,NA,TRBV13,CASSLLNIQYF,TGTGCCAGCAGCCTACTAAACATTCAGTACTTC
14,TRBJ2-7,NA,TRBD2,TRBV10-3,CAISAAGGQIEQYF,TGTGCCATCAGTGCAGCGGGGGGGCAAATCGAGCAGTACTTC
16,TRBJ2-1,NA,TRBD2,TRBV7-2,CASSYPGLAGVNEQFF,TGTGCCAGCAGCTACCCGGGACTAGCGGGAGTCAATGAGCAGTTCTTC
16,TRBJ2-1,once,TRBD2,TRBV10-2,CASSELAGVSGNEQFF,TGCGCCAGCAGTGAACTAGCGGGAGTAAGTGGCAATGAGCAGTTCTTC